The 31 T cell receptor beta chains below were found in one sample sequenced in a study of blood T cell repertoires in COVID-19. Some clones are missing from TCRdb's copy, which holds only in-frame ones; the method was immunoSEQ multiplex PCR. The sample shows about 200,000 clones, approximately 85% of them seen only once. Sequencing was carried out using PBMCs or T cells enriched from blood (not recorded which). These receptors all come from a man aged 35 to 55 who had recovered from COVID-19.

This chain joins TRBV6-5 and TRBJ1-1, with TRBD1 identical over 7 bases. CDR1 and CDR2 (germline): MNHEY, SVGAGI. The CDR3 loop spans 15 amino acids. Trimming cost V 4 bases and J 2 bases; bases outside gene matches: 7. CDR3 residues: CASSSSTGFNTEAFF. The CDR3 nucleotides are TGTGCCAGCAGTTCCTCGACAGGGTTCAACACTGAAGCTTTCTTT.

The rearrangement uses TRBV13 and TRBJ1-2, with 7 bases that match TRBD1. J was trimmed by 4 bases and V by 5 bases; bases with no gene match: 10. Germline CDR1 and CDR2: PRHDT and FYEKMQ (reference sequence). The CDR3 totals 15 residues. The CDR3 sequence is CASSDGTATFYGYTF. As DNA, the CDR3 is TGTGCCAGCAGCGACGGGACAGCTACCTTCTATGGCTACACCTTC.

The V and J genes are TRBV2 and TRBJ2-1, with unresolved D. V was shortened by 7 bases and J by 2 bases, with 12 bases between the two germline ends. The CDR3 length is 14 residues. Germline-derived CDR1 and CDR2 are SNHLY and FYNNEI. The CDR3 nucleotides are TGTGCCAGCATCCCTGGCCAAACCTACAATGAGCAGTTCTTC. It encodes CASIPGQTYNEQFF.

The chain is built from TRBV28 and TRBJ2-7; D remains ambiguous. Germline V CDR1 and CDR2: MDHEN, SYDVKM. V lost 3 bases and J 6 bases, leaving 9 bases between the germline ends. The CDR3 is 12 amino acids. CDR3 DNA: TGTGCCAGCAGTTTCCCCCCCGGCGAGCAGTACTTC. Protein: CASSFPPGEQYF.

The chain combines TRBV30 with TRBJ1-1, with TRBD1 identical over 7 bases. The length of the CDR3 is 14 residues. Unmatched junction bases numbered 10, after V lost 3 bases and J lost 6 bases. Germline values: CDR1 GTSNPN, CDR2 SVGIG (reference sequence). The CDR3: CAWSPGQVAAEAFF. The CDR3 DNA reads TGTGCCTGGAGCCCAGGACAGGTTGCGGCTGAAGCTTTCTTT.

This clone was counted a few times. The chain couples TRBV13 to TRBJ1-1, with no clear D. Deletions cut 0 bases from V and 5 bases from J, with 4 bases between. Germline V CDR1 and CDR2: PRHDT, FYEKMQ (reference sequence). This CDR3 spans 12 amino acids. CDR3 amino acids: CASSLGRTEAFF. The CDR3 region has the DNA TGTGCCAGCAGCTTAGGTCGGACTGAAGCTTTCTTT.

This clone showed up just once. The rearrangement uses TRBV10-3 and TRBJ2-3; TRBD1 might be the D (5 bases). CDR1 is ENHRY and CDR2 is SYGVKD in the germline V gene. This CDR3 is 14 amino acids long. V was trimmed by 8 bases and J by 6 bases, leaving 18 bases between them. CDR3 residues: CAIGDVPSGDTQYF. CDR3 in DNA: TGTGCCATCGGCGACGTACCCTCAGGGGATACGCAGTATTTT.

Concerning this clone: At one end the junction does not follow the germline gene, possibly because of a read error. CDR3 loop: CASSQESAAREAQYF. CDR3 nucleotide sequence: TGCGCCAGCAGCCAAGAATCAGCAGCAAGAGAGGCCCAGTACTTC. The chain carries TRBV4-3 and TRBJ2-5; no clear D. CDR1 is LGHNA, CDR2 YSLEER, per germline. The length of the CDR3 is 15 residues.

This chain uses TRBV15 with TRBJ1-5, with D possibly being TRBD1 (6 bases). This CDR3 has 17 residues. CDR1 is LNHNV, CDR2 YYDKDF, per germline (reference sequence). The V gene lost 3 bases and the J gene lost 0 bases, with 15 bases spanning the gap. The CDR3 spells CATSRIGQSHSNQPQHF. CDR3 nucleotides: TGTGCCACCAGCAGGATCGGACAGTCACATAGCAATCAGCCCCAGCATTTT.

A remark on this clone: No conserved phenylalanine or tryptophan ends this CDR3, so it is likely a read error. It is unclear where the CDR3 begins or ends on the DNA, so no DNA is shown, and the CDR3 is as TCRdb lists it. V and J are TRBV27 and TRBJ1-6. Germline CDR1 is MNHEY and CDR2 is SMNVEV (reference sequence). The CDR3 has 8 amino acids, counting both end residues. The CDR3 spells CASSLLLV.

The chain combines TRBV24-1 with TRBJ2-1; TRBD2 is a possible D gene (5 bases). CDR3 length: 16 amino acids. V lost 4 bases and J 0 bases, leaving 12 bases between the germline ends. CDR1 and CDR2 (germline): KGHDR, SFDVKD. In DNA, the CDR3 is TGTGCCACCAGTGACCGACGGGGAAACTCCTACAATGAGCAGTTCTTC. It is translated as CATSDRRGNSYNEQFF.

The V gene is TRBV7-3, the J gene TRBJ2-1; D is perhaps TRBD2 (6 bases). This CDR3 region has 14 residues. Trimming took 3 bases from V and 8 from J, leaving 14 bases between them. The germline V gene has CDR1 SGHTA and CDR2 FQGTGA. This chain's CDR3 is CASSLGGKGYEQFF. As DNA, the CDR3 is TGTGCCAGCAGCTTGGGGGGAAAGGGGTATGAGCAGTTCTTC.

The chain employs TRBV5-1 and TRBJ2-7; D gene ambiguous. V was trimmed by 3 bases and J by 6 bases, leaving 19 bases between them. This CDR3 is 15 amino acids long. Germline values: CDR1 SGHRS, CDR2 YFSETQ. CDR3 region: CASSSNPDMIAEQYF. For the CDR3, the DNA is TGCGCCAGCAGCTCCAACCCAGACATGATCGCCGAGCAGTACTTC.

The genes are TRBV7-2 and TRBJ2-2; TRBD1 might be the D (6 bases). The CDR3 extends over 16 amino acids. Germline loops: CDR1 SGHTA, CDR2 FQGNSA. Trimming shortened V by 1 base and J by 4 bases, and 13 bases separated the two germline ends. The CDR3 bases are TGTGCCAGCAGCTTAGATTACAGGGCGAGCACCGGGGAGCTGTTTTTT. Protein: CASSLDYRASTGELFF. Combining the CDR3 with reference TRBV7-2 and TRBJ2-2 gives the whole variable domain GAGVSQSPSNKVTEKGKDVELRCDPISGHTALYWYRQSLGQGLEFLIYFQGNSAPDKSGLPSDRFSAERTGGSVSTLTIQRTQQEDSAVYLCASSLDYRASTGELFFGEGSRLTVL.

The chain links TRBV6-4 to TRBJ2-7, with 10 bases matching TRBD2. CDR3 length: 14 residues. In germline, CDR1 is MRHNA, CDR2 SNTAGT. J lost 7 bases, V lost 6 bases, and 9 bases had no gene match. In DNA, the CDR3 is TGTGCCAGCAGATTTGCTAGCGGGAGTAAAGAGCAGTACGTC. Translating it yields CASRFASGSKEQYV.

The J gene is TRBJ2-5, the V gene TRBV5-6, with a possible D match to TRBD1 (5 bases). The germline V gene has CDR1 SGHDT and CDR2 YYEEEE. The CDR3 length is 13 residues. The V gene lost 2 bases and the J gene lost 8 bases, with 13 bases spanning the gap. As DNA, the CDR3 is TGTGCCAGCAGCTTCCAGGGCCTTGGAACCCAGTACTTC. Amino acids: CASSFQGLGTQYF.

This CDR3 reads CASSLGGLAGGGGNEQFF. The CDR3 DNA reads TGTGCCAGCAGCTTGGGAGGGCTAGCGGGAGGAGGGGGCAATGAGCAGTTCTTC. The J gene is TRBJ2-1, the V gene TRBV5-4; TRBD2 agrees at 11 bases. V shed 0 bases, J shed 6 bases, and the junction held 11 bases outside the gene matches. The CDR3 spans 18 residues. Germline CDR1 reads SGHNT; CDR2 reads YYREEE (reference sequence).

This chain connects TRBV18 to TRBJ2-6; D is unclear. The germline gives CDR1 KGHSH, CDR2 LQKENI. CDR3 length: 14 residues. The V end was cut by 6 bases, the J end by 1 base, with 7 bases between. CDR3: CASSPGSGANVLTF. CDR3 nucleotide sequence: TGTGCCAGCTCCCCGGGTTCTGGGGCCAACGTCCTGACTTTC. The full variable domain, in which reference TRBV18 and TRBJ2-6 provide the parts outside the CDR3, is NAGVMQNPRHLVRRRGQEARLRCSPMKGHSHVYWYRQLPEEGLKFMVYLQKENIIDESGMPKERFSAEFPKEGPSILRIQQVVRGDSAAYFCASSPGSGANVLTFGAGSRLTVL.

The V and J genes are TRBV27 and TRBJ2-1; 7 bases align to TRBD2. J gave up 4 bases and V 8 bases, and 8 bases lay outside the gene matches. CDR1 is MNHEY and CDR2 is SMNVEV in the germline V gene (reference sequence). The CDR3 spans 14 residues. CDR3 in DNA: TGTGCCAGCCAGCGGGATCACGGGTACAATGAGCAGTTCTTC. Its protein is CASQRDHGYNEQFF.

The CDR3 DNA is TGTGCCAGCAAGGAGCGGGAGGGCAGCGAGCAGTTCTTC. It codes for CASKEREGSEQFF. The chain has TRBV2 and TRBJ2-1; 10 positions match TRBD2. V lost 7 bases, J lost 10 bases, and 7 bases stayed unmatched. Germline V gene sequence: CDR1 SNHLY, CDR2 FYNNEI. This CDR3 is 13 amino acids long. Full variable domain (remainder filled in from reference TRBV2 and TRBJ2-1): EPEVTQTPSHQVTQMGQEVILRCVPISNHLYFYWYRQILGQKVEFLVSFYNNEISEKSEIFDDQFSVERPDGSNFTLKIRSTKLEDSAMYFCASKEREGSEQFFGPGTRLTVL.

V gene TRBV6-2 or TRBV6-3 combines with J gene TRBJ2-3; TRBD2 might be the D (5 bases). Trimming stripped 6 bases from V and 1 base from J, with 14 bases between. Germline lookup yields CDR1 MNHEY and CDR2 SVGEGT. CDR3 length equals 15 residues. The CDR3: CASSRRRARTDTQYF. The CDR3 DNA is TGTGCCAGCAGCCGCCGGCGGGCCCGCACAGATACGCAGTATTTT.

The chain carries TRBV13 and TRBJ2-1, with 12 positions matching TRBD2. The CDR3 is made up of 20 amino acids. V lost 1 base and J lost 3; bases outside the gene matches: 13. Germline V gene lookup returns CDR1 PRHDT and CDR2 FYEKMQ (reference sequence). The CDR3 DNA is TGTGCCAGCAGCTTAGAGACTAGCGGGGGATCAACTCGAGGCTACAATGAGCAGTTCTTC. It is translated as CASSLETSGGSTRGYNEQFF.

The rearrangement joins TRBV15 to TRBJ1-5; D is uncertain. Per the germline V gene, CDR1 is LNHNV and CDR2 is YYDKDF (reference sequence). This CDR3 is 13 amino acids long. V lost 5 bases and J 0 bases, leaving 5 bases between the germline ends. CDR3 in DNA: TGTGCCACCAGCTCCTATAGCAATCAGCCCCAGCATTTT. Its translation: CATSSYSNQPQHF.

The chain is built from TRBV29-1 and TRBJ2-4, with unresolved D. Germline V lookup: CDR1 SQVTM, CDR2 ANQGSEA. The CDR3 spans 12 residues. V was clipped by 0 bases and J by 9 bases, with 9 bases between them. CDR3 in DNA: TGCAGCGTTGAAGATAATGGCTCCATTCAGTACTTC. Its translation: CSVEDNGSIQYF.

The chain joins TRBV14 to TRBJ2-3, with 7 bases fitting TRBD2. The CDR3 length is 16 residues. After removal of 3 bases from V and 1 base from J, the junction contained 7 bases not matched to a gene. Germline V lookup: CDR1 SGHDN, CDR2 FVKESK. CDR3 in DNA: TGTGCCAGCAGCCACCTAGCGGTCCCTGGCACAGATACGCAGTATTTT. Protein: CASSHLAVPGTDTQYF. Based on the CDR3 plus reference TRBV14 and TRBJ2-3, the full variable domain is EAGVTQFPSHSVIEKGQTVTLRCDPISGHDNLYWYRRVMGKEIKFLLHFVKESKQDESGMPNNRFLAERTGGTYSTLKVQPAELEDSGVYFCASSHLAVPGTDTQYFGPGTRLTVL.

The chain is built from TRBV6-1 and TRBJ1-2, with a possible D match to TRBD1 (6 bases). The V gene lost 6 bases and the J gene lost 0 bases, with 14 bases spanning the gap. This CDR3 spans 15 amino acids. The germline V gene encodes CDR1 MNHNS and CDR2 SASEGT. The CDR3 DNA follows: TGTGCCAGCAGCGCCTGGGACACCACTAACTATGGCTACACCTTC. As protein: CASSAWDTTNYGYTF.

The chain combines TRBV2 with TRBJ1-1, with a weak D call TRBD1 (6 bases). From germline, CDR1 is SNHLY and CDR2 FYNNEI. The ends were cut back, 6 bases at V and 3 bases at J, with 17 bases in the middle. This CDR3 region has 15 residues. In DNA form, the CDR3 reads TGTGCCAGCAGCTACGAGACAGGCCCCTACACTGAAGCTTTCTTT. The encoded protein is CASSYETGPYTEAFF.

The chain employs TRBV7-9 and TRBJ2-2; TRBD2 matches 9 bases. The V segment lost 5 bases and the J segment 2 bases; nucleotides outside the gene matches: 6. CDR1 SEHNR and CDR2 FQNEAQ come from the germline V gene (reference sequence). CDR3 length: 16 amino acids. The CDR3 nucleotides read TGTGCCAGCAGCCCGACTAGCGGCTATAACACCGGGGAGCTGTTTTTT. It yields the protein CASSPTSGYNTGELFF.

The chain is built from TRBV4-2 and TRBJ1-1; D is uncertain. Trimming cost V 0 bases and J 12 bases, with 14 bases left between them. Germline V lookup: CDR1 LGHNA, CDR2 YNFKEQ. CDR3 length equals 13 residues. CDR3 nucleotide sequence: TGTGCCAGCAGCCAAGATCAGAGGCCCGGGACTTTCTTT. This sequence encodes CASSQDQRPGTFF.

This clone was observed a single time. The chain's CDR3 is CASSVGLAEIKANEQFF. The CDR3 DNA sequence: TGTGCCAGCAGCGTAGGACTAGCGGAGATTAAAGCCAATGAGCAGTTCTTC. This sequence joins TRBV9 and TRBJ2-1; 9 bases match TRBD2. The CDR3 is made up of 17 amino acids. Germline V lookup: CDR1 SGDLS, CDR2 YYNGEE. V gave up 0 bases and J gave up 6 bases; unmatched junction bases: 10.

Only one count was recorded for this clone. CDR3 bases: TGTGCCAGCAGTTACTTGGGGAGGGGGGAGACCCAGTACTTC. Encoded protein: CASSYLGRGETQYF. This sequence joins TRBV6-5 and TRBJ2-5; D may be TRBD2 (7 bases). The CDR3 length is 14 residues. Germline-derived CDR1 and CDR2 are MNHEY and SVGAGI. The V end was cut by 1 base, the J end by 5 bases, with 11 bases between.